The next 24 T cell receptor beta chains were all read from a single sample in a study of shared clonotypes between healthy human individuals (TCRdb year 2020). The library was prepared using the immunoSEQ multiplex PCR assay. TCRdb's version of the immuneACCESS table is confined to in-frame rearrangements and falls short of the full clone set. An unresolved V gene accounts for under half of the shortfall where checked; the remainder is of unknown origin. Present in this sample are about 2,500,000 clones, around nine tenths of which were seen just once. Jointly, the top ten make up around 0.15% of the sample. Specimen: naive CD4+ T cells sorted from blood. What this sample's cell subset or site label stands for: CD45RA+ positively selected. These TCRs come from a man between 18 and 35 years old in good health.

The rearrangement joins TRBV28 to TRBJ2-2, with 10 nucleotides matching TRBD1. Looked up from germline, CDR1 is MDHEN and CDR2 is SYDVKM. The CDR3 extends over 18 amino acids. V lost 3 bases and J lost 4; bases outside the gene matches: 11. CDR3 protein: CASSLLPGTGASTGELFF. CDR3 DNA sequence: TGTGCCAGCAGTTTGTTACCCGGGACAGGGGCTTCCACCGGGGAGCTGTTTTTT.

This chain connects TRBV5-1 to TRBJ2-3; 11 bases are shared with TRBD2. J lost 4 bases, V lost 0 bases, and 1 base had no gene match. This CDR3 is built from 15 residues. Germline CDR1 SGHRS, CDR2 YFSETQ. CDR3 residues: CASSLGSGGADTQYF. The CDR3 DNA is TGCGCCAGCAGCTTGGGTAGCGGGGGGGCAGATACGCAGTATTTT.

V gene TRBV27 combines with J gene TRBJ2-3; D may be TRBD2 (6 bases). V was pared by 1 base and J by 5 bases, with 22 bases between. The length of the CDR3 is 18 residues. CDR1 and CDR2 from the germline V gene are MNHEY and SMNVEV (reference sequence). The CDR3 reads CASSLLSPGTYGGDTQYF. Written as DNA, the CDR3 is TGTGCCAGCAGTTTATTATCGCCCGGGACTTATGGGGGAGATACGCAGTATTTT.

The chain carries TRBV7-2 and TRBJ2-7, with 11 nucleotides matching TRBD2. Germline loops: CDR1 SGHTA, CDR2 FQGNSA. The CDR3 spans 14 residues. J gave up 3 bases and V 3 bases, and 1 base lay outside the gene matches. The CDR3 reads CASSFSGRVYEQYF. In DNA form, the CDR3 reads TGTGCCAGCAGCTTTAGCGGGAGGGTCTACGAGCAGTACTTC.

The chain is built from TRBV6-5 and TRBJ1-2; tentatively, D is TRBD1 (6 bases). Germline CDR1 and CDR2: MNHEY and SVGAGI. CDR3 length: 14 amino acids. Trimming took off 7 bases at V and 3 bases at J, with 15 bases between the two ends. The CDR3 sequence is CASMGRGYDYGYTF. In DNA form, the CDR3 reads TGTGCCAGCATGGGGAGGGGGTACGACTATGGCTACACCTTC.

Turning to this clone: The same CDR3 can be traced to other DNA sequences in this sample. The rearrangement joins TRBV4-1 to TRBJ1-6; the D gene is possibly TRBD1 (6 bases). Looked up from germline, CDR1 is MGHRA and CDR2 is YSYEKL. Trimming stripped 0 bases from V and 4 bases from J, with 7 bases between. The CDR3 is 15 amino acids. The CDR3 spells CASSQETGYNSPLHF. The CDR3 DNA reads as TGCGCCAGCAGCCAAGAAACAGGGTATAATTCACCCCTCCACTTT.

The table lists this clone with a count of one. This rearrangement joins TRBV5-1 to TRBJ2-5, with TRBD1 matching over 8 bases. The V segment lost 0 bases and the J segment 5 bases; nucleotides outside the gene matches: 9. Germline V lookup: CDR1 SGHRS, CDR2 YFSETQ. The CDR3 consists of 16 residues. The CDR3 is CASSLGGTGGFETQYF. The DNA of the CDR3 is TGCGCCAGCAGCTTGGGTGGGACAGGAGGTTTCGAGACCCAGTACTTC.

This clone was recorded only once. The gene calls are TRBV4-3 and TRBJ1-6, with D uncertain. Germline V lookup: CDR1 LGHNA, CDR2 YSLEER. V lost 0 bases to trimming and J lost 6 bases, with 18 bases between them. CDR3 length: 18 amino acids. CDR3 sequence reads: CASSQEQTGALSNSPLHF. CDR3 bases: TGCGCCAGCAGCCAAGAGCAGACGGGAGCTCTTTCTAATTCACCCCTCCACTTT.

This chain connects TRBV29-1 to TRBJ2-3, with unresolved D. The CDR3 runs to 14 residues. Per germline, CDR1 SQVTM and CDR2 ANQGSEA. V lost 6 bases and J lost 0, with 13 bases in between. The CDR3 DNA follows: TGCAGCGTGGAATTTATCTTTAGCACAGATACGCAGTATTTT. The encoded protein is CSVEFIFSTDTQYF.

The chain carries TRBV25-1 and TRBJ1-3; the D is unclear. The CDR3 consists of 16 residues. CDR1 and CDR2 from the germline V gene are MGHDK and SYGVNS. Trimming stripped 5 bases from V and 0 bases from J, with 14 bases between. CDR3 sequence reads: CASSHRLLSSGNTIYF. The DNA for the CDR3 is TGTGCCAGCAGTCACAGATTACTGAGCTCTGGAAACACCATATATTTT.

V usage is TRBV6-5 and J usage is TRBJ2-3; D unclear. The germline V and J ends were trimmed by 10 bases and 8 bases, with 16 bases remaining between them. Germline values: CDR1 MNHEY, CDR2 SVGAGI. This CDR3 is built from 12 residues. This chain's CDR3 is CATSLSVGTQYF. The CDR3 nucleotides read TGTGCCACCTCCTTGAGCGTCGGTACGCAGTATTTT.

The chain's CDR3 is CASSPRTAGNQPQHF. The CDR3 bases are TGTGCCAGCAGTCCCCGGACGGCTGGCAATCAGCCCCAGCATTTT. The rearrangement uses TRBV28 and TRBJ1-5, with D uncertain. The CDR3 has 15 residues. V lost 5 bases and J lost 2, with 13 bases in between. Germline CDR1 MDHEN, CDR2 SYDVKM.

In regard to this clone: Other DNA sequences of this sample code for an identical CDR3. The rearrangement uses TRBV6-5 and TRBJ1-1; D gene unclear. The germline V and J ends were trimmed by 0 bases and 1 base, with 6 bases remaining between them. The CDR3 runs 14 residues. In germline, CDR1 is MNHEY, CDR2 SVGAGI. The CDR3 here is CASSYSVRNTEAFF. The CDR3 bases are TGTGCCAGCAGTTACTCGGTTAGGAACACTGAAGCTTTCTTT.

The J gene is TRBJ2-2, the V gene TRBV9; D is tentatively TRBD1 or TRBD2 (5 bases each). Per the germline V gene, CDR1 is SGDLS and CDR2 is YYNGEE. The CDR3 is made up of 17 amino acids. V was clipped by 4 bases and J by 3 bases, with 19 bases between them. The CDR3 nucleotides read TGTGCCAGCAGCATTACCGGGACCGTCCAATACACCGGGGAGCTGTTTTTT. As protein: CASSITGTVQYTGELFF.

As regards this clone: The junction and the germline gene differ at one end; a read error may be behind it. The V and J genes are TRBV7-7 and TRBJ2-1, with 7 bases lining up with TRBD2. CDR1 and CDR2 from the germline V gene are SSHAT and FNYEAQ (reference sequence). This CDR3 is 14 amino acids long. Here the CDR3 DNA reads TGTGCTAGCAGCCCAGCTTGGGAGGGGAATGAGCAGTTCTTC. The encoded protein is CASSPAWEGNEQFF.

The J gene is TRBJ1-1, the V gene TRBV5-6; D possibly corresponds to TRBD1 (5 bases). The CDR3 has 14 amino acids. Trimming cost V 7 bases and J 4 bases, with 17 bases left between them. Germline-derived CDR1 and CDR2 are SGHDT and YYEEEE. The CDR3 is CASQFAGPFTEAFF. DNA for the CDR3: TGTGCCAGCCAATTCGCGGGGCCGTTCACTGAAGCTTTCTTT.

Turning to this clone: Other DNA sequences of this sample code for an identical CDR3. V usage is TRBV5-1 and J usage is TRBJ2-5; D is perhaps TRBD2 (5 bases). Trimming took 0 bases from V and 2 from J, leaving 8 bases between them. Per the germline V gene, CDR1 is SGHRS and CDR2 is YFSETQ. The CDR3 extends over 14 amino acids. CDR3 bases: TGCGCCAGCAGCTTGGGAGGGCTACAAGAGACCCAGTACTTC. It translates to CASSLGGLQETQYF.

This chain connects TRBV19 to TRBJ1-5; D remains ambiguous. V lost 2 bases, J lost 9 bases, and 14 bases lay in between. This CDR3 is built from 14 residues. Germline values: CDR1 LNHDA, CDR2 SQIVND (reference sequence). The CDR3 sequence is CASSIMGNVGPQHF. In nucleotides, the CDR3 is TGTGCCAGTAGTATAATGGGCAACGTGGGGCCCCAGCATTTT.

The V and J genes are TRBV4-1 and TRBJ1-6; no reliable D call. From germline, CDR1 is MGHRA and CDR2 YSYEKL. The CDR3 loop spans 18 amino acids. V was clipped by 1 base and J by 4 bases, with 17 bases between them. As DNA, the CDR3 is TGCGCCAGCAGCCAAGTGACCCCGGGCGACGGGTATAATTCACCCCTCCACTTT. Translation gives CASSQVTPGDGYNSPLHF.

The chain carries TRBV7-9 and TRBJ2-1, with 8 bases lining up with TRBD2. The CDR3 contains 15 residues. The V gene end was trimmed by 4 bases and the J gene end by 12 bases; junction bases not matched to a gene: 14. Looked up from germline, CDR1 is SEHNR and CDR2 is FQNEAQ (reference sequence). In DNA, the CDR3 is TGTGCCAGCAGCTCGGCCCCCGGGACTAGTAACGGGCAGTTCTTC. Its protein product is CASSSAPGTSNGQFF.

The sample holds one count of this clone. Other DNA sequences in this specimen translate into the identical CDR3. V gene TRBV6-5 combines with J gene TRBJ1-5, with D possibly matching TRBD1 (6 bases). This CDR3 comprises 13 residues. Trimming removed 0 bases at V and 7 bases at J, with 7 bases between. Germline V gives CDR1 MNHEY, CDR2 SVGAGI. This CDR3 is CASSYSTGQPQHF. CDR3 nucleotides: TGTGCCAGCAGTTACTCGACAGGACAGCCCCAGCATTTT.

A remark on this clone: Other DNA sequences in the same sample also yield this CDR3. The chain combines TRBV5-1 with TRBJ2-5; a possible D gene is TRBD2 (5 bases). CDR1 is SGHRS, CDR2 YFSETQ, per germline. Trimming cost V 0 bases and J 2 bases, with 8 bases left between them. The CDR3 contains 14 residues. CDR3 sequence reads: CASSLASGQETQYF. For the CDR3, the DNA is TGCGCCAGCAGCTTGGCGTCGGGACAAGAGACCCAGTACTTC.

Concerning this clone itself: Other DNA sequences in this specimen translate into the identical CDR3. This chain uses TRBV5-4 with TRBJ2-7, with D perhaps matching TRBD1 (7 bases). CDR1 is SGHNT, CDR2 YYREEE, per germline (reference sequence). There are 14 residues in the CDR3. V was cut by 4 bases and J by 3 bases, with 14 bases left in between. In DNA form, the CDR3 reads TGTGCCAGCAGCCCTCGACAGGGAGGCTACGAGCAGTACTTC. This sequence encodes CASSPRQGGYEQYF.

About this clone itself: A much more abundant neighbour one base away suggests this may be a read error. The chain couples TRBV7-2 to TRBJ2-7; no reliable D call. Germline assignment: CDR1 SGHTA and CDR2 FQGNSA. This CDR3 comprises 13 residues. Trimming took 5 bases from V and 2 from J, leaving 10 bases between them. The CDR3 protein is CASSPHLPYEQYF. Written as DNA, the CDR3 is TGTGCCAGCAGCCCCCACCTCCCCTACGAGCAGTACTTC.